This TCR beta chain was identified in a study of cytomegalovirus exposure and HLA in healthy donors. Across the study: From donors who were HLA-typed, an early data release held 75 million to 85 million unique TCRs.

A word on this clone: Its cognate antigen is unknown.

Findings of the study overall: Most of the CMV-associated TCR beta chains (in a later analysis) appeared to be HLA-restricted. Despite most TCR sequences being rare, some public TCRs occurred in many donors. Association with HLA alleles at 0.05 false discovery rate was found for 16,951 TCR beta sequences in a later analysis.

PCR employed 60 Vbeta and 13 Jbeta primers. The protocol was immunoSEQ multiplex PCR, while the TCRdb copy is restricted to in-frame clones and leaves out a portion. Of 150,000 to 200,000 clones detected, about 63% appear once; the ten largest clones hold about 2.9%. The V gene's germline CDR1 is MDHEN and CDR2 SYDVKM. The CDR3 has 15 amino acids. With 8 bases removed from V and 4 bases from J, the gap between germline ends came to 17 bases. Specimen: PBMCs. This sequence joins TRBV28 and TRBJ1-4; weak D call: TRBD1 (6 bases). This TCR derives from a woman in her 40s in good health and CMV-seropositive. In DNA, the CDR3 is TGTGCCAGCTCAAGCGGGGGGGCTGTTAATGAAAAACTGTTTTTT. As protein: CASSSGGAVNEKLFF.